Sequencing of this TCR beta chain was carried out in a study of early T cells in non-severe SARS-CoV-2 infection. Background on the study: It was bulk RNA from unsorted whole blood that was sequenced, and the chains were unpaired.

As part of library construction, unique molecular identifiers were attached to individual cDNA molecules. TCRdb analysed the 5' RACE reads with MiXCR anew, one entry per CDR3 protein. Of 45,000 to 55,000 distinct CDR3 sequences in the sample, approximately 6% were seen once. The sample holds a few counts of this clonotype. With 2 bases removed from V and 4 bases from J, the gap between germline ends came to 11 bases. CDR1 MDHEN and CDR2 SYDVKM come from the germline V gene. This CDR3 spans 14 amino acids. This TCR was sampled from an adult who was a healthcare worker with PCR-confirmed SARS-CoV-2 infection or an uninfected control (not recorded which). The chain couples TRBV28 to TRBJ2-5, with unresolved D. Sequenced: whole blood. This chain's CDR3 is CASSLPQNRETQYF. The CDR3 DNA reads TGTGCCAGCAGTTTACCCCAGAACAGAGAGACCCAGTACTTC. The full variable domain, completed using reference TRBV28 and TRBJ2-5, is DVKVTQSSRYLVKRTGEKVFLECVQDMDHENMFWYRQDPGLGLRLIYFSYDVKMKEKGDIPEGYSVSREKKERFSLILESASTNQTSMYLCASSLPQNRETQYFGPGTRLLVL.